The rows below give T cell receptor beta chains drawn from one sample of a study of CD8 T cells in Susac syndrome. TCRdb re-called the immunoSEQ multiplex PCR reads through MiXCR, storing one row per CDR3 protein. The sample yields 150,000 to 200,000 distinct CDR3 sequences, approximately 95% seen once. Sequencing was done on a sample of CD8+ T cells from PBMCs. The origin of the receptors is a human donor with multiple sclerosis. Both conserved end residues are part of each CDR3. D genes are given only for firm matches. Some rows have no size entry. The others give once, few or many, or a class for an expanded clone.

V	size	D	J	DNA	CDR3
TRBV7-9	-	TRBD1	TRBJ2-7	TGTGCCAGTCGGGACAGACAAATGCACGAGCAGTACTTC	CASRDRQMHEQYF
TRBV25-1	-	TRBD2	TRBJ2-1	TGTGCCAGCAGTGCCGTAGCGGGAGCGTACAATGAGCAGTTCTTC	CASSAVAGAYNEQFF
TRBV2	-	TRBD2	TRBJ2-1	TGTGCCAGCAGGGGACGGGAGGCCCCCCTCTGGGAGCAGTTCTTC	CASRGREAPLWEQFF
TRBV20-1	-	-	TRBJ2-7	TGCAGTGCCCAAACCGGCCTCCAGGGCGAGCAGTACTTC	CSAQTGLQGEQYF
TRBV13	-	-	TRBJ1-1	TGTGCCAGCAGCTTAGAGACAGGGAACACTGAAGCTTTCTTT	CASSLETGNTEAFF
TRBV5-4	-	TRBD1	TRBJ1-2	TGTGCCAGCAGCTTGCGGTCGAGACAGGGAGGCGCTCTTTACTATGGCTACACCTTC	CASSLRSRQGGALYYGYTF
TRBV4-1	-	TRBD2	TRBJ2-7	TGCGCCAGCAGCCAAAGGACTAGCGGGAGTGTCGACGAGCAGTACTTC	CASSQRTSGSVDEQYF
TRBV7-9	-	-	TRBJ2-1	TGTGCCAGCAGCCCCAGGGGGACCGGGACTCTCCACAATGAGCAGTTCTTC	CASSPRGTGTLHNEQFF
TRBV12-3/TRBV12-4	-	-	TRBJ2-7	TGTGCCAGCAAGGCAGATTCCTACGAGCAGTACTTC	CASKADSYEQYF
TRBV30	-	-	TRBJ1-1	TGTGCCTGGAGTTACGGGAACACTGAAGCTTTCTTT	CAWSYGNTEAFF
TRBV13	once	-	TRBJ1-2	TGTGCCAGCAGCTCCAGGACCCGTGGCTACACCTTC	CASSSRTRGYTF
TRBV29-1	-	-	TRBJ2-3	TGCAGCGGGATCTACACAGATACGCAGTATTTT	CSGIYTDTQYF
TRBV12-5	-	TRBD1	TRBJ2-1	TGTGCTAGTGGTGCAGGGGGCCGAGCACTCGATGAGCAGTTCTTC	CASGAGGRALDEQFF
TRBV18	once	-	TRBJ1-2	TGTGCCAGCTCACCGCGGGCGTTTCAGGGAGGGGATGGCTACACCTTC	CASSPRAFQGGDGYTF
TRBV1	-	-	TRBJ1-5	TGCACCAGCAGCCAAGATTTAGGTATGTACGATCAGCCCCAGCATTTT	CTSSQDLGMYDQPQHF
TRBV18	-	TRBD2	TRBJ2-1	TGTGCCAGCTCACCATTGGGCGGGAGCTCCTACAATGAGCAGTTCTTC	CASSPLGGSSYNEQFF
TRBV29-1	-	-	TRBJ1-2	TGCAGCGTTGAAGATCCCATTTCTAACTATGGCTACACCTTC	CSVEDPISNYGYTF
TRBV7-9	-	TRBD1	TRBJ1-1	TGTGCCAGCAGCATTGTGACAGGGGTGAACACTGAAGCTTTCTTT	CASSIVTGVNTEAFF
TRBV3-1	-	-	TRBJ2-5	TGTGCCAGCAGCCTACAACCCTGGGAGACCCAGTACTTC	CASSLQPWETQYF
TRBV7-2	-	-	TRBJ1-6	TGTGCCAGCAGCTTAGTGGGGAGGGGAGGATCACCCCTCCACTTT	CASSLVGRGGSPLHF
TRBV20-1	once	TRBD2	TRBJ2-3	TGCAGTGCTAGCCCCCTCGTGCGGAGCGGGGGGGAGGATACGCAGTATTTT	CSASPLVRSGGEDTQYF
TRBV7-9	-	-	TRBJ2-3	TGTGCCAGCAGCGCCATAGGGGGAATCGCCACAGATACGCAGTATTTT	CASSAIGGIATDTQYF
TRBV5-6	-	-	TRBJ1-2	TGTGCCAGCAGGGTACAGGGACTAAACTATGGCTACACCTTC	CASRVQGLNYGYTF
TRBV15	-	-	TRBJ2-2	TGTGCCACCAGCAGTCCCCCCACCGGGGAGCTGTTTTTT	CATSSPPTGELFF
TRBV12-3/TRBV12-4	few	-	TRBJ2-1	TGTGCCAGCAGTCCTGGTGAGCAGTTCTTC	CASSPGEQFF
TRBV24-1	-	TRBD1	TRBJ2-3	TGTGCCACCAGTGAAGGACAGGGAACAGATACGCAGTATTTT	CATSEGQGTDTQYF
TRBV27	-	-	TRBJ2-1	TGTGCCACCTTAACCGGGAGTTCGCAGTTCTTC	CATLTGSSQFF
TRBV20-1	-	TRBD1	TRBJ1-1	TGCAGTGCTGCAGGGGGCACTGAAGCTTTCTTT	CSAAGGTEAFF
TRBV20-1	once	TRBD2	TRBJ2-7	TGCAGTGCAAAAATAGCGGGAGGGCCTCCCTACGAGCAGTACTTC	CSAKIAGGPPYEQYF
TRBV3-1	-	-	TRBJ2-7	TGTGCCAGCAGCCAAGGGGGGATCGTTTCGCGGTACTTC	CASSQGGIVSRYF
TRBV28	-	-	TRBJ2-2	TGTGCCAGCAGGGACAGCCCGAACACCGGGGAGCTGTTTTTT	CASRDSPNTGELFF
TRBV29-1	once	-	TRBJ2-7	TGCAGCGTCCTACCCGACGGAGCATACGAGCAGTACTTC	CSVLPDGAYEQYF
TRBV6-6	-	-	TRBJ1-2	TGTGCCAGCCAAAAGCGAGGCGAACTTAACTATGGCTACACCTTC	CASQKRGELNYGYTF
TRBV14	-	-	TRBJ2-3	TGTGCCAGCAGCCAAGTAAACAGGGTCACAGATACGCAGTATTTT	CASSQVNRVTDTQYF
TRBV4-2	-	-	TRBJ2-3	TGTGCCAGCAGCCAAGATGCAGGGGCAGATACGCAGTATTTT	CASSQDAGADTQYF
TRBV11-3	once	TRBD1	TRBJ1-2	TGTGCCAGCAGCTTAGCAGGGGGCCATGGCTACACCTTC	CASSLAGGHGYTF
TRBV28	-	-	TRBJ1-2	TGTGCCAGCAGCATAAACTATGGCTACACCTTC	CASSINYGYTF
TRBV29-1	-	-	TRBJ2-7	TGCAGCGCTCGGAAGCAGAGCTCCTACGAGCAGTACTTC	CSARKQSSYEQYF
TRBV6-6	-	-	TRBJ2-7	TGTGCCAGCAGCCCTACCGGGCCCAACCCCTACGAGCAGTACTTC	CASSPTGPNPYEQYF
TRBV27	-	-	TRBJ1-2	TGTGCCACCTCGGACGGCTATGGCTACACCTTC	CATSDGYGYTF
TRBV12-3/TRBV12-4	-	-	TRBJ2-7	TGTGCCAGCAGCCCCGGACAGAGTGGATACGAGCAGTACTTC	CASSPGQSGYEQYF